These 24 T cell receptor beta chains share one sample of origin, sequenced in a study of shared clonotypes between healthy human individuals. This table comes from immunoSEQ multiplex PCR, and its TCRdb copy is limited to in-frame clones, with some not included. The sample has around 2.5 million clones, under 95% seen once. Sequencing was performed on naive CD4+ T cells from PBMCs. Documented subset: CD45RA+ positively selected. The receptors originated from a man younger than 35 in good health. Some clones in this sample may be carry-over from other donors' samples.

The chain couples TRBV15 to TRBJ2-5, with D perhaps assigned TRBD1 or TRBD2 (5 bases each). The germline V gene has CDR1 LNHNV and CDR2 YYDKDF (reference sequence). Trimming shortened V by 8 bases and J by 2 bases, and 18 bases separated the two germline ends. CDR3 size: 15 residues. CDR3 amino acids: CATARPADNQETQYF. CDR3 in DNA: TGTGCCACCGCACGGCCAGCGGACAATCAAGAGACCCAGTACTTC.

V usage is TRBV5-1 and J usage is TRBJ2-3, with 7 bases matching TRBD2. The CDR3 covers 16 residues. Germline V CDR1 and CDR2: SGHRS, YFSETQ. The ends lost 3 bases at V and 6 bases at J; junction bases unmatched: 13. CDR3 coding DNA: TGCGCCAGCAGCTCGGGGGGAGCGCGAGAGGGGGATACGCAGTATTTT. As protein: CASSSGGAREGDTQYF.

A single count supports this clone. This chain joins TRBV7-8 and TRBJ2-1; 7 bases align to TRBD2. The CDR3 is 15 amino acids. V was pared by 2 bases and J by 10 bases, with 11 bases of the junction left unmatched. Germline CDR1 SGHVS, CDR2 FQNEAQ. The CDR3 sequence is CASSLNGGGNLEQFF. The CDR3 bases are TGTGCCAGCAGCTTAAACGGGGGAGGGAATTTAGAGCAGTTCTTC.

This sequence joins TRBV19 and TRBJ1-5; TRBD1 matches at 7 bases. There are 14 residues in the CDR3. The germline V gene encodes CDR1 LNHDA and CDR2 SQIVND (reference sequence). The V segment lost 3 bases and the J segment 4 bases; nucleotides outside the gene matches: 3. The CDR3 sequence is CASSMGQTNQPQHF. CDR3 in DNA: TGTGCCAGTAGTATGGGACAGACAAATCAGCCCCAGCATTTT.

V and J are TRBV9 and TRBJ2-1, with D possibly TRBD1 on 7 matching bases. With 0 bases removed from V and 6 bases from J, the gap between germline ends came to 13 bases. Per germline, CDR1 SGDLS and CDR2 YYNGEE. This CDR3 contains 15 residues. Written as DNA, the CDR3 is TGTGCCAGCAGCGTAGCCGGGAGACAGGGCAATGAGCAGTTCTTC. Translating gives CASSVAGRQGNEQFF.

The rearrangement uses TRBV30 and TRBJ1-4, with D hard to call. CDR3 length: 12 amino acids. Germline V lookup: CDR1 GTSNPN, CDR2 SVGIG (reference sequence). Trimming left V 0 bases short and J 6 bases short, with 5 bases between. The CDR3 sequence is CAWSVRDEKLFF. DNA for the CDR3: TGTGCCTGGAGTGTACGAGATGAAAAACTGTTTTTT. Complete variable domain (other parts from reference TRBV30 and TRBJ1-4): SQTIHQWPATLVQPVGSPLSLECTVEGTSNPNLYWYRQAAGRGLQLLFYSVGIGQISSEVPQNLSASRPQDRQFILSSKKLLLSDSGFYLCAWSVRDEKLFFGSGTQLSVL.

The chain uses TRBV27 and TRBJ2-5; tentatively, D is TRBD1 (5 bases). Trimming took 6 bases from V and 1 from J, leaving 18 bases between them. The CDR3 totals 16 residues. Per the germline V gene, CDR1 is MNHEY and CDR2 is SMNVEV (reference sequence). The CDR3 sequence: CASSPLTGRFQETQYF. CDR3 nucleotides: TGTGCCAGCAGCCCCCTCACAGGTCGGTTCCAAGAGACCCAGTACTTC.

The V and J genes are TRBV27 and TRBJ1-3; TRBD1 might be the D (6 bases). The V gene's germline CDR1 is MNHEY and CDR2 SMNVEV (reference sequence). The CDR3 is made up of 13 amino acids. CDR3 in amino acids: CGWGADSGNTIYF. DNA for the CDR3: TGTGGGTGGGGGGCTGACTCTGGAAACACCATATATTTT.

As DNA, the CDR3 is TGTGCCAGCAGAGGGATGACAGGGAGGCCACCTAACTATGGCTACACCTTC. Protein: CASRGMTGRPPNYGYTF. The genes are TRBV28 and TRBJ1-2, with 7 bases that match TRBD1. J gave up 0 bases and V 6 bases, and 13 bases lay outside the gene matches. Looked up from germline, CDR1 is MDHEN and CDR2 is SYDVKM. This CDR3 contains 17 residues.

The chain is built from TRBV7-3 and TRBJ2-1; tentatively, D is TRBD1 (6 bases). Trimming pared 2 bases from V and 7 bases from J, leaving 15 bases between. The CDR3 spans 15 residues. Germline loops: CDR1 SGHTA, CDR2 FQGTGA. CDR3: CASSLSGERKNEQFF. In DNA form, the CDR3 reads TGTGCCAGCAGCTTATCAGGGGAGAGGAAAAATGAGCAGTTCTTC.

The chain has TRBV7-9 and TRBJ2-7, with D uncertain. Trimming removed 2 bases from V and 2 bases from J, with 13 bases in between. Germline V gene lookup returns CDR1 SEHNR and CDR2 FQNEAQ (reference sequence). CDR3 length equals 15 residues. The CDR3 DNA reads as TGTGCCAGCAGCTTAAGGGCTGCGACCACCTACGAGCAGTACTTC. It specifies CASSLRAATTYEQYF. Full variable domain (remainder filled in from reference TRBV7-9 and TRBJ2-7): DTGVSQNPRHKITKRGQNVTFRCDPISEHNRLYWYRQTLGQGPEFLTYFQNEAQLEKSRLLSDRFSAERPKGSFSTLEIQRTEQGDSAMYLCASSLRAATTYEQYFGPGTRLTVT.

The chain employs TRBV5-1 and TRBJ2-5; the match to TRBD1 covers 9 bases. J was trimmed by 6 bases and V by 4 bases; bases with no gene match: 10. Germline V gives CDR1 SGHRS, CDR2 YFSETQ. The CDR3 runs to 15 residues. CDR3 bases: TGCGCCAGCAGCGCCGGGTACAGGGGGCGGCAGACCCAGTACTTC. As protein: CASSAGYRGRQTQYF.

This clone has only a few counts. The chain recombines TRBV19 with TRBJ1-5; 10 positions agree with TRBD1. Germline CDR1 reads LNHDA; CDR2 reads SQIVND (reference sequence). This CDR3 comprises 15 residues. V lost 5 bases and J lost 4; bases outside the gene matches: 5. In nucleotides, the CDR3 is TGTGCCAGTAGTGTGGGACAGGGGCTAAATCAGCCCCAGCATTTT. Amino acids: CASSVGQGLNQPQHF.

This CDR3 reads CASSVERGGGPSTDTQYF. The DNA for the CDR3 is TGTGCCAGCAGCGTAGAGCGGGGGGGCGGCCCTAGCACAGATACGCAGTATTTT. V and J are TRBV9 and TRBJ2-3, with TRBD2 identical over 10 bases. This CDR3 has 18 amino acids. The junction had 7 bases not matched to a gene; V was cut back by 0 bases and J by 0 bases. CDR1 and CDR2 (germline): SGDLS, YYNGEE.

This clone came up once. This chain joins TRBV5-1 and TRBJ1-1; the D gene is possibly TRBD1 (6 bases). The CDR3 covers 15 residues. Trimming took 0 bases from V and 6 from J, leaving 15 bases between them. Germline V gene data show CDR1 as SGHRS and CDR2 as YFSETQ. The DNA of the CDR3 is TGCGCCAGCAGCTTGGCAGGACAGACGATTTCTGAAGCTTTCTTT. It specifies CASSLAGQTISEAFF.

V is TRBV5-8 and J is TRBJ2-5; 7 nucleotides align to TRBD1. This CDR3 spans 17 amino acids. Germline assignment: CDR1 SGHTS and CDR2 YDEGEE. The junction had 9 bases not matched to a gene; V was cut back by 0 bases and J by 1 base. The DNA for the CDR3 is TGTGCCAGCAGCTTGGCCGGACTGGGACAGAGCCAAGAGACCCAGTACTTC. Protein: CASSLAGLGQSQETQYF.

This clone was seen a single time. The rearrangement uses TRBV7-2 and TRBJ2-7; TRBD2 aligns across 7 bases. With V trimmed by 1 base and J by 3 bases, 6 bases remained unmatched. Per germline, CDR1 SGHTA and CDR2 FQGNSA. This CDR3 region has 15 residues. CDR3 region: CASSLVRAGLYEQYF. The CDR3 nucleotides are TGTGCCAGCAGCTTAGTGCGAGCGGGACTCTACGAGCAGTACTTC. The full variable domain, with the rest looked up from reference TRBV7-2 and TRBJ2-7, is GAGVSQSPSNKVTEKGKDVELRCDPISGHTALYWYRQSLGQGLEFLIYFQGNSAPDKSGLPSDRFSAERTGGSVSTLTIQRTQQEDSAVYLCASSLVRAGLYEQYFGPGTRLTVT.

The CDR3 DNA reads as TGTGCCATCAGTGATCGTATACAGGGGCAGGGCACCGGGGAGCTGTTTTTT. It translates to CAISDRIQGQGTGELFF. The V gene is TRBV10-3, the J gene TRBJ2-2, with 7 bases lining up with TRBD1. The V gene end was trimmed by 3 bases and the J gene end by 4 bases; junction bases not matched to a gene: 11. This CDR3 has 17 residues. Germline-derived CDR1 and CDR2 are ENHRY and SYGVKD.

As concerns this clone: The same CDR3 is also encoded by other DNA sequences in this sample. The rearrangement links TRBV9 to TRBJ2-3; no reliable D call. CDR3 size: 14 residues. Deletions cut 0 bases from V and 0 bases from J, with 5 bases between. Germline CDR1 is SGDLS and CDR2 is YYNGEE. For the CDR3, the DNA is TGTGCCAGCAGCGTAGGATCTAGCACAGATACGCAGTATTTT. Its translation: CASSVGSSTDTQYF. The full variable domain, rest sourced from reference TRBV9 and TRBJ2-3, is DSGVTQTPKHLITATGQRVTLRCSPRSGDLSVYWYQQSLDQGLQFLIQYYNGEERAKGNILERFSAQQFPDLHSELNLSSLELGDSALYFCASSVGSSTDTQYFGPGTRLTVL.

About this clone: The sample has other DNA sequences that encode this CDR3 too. CDR3 in DNA: TGTGCCAGCAGCTTAGGGTGGGAGACCCAGTACTTC. The encoded protein is CASSLGWETQYF. V and J are TRBV7-2 and TRBJ2-5; D uncertain. This CDR3 is 12 amino acids long. Germline CDR1 reads SGHTA; CDR2 reads FQGNSA. V gave up 1 base and J gave up 5 bases, with 5 bases separating them.

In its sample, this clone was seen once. In DNA form, the CDR3 reads TGCAGCGTTGACTGGGGGCTACTGGGACCCCAAGAGACCCAGTACTTC. Its translation: CSVDWGLLGPQETQYF. J is TRBJ2-5 and V is TRBV29-1, with a possible D match to TRBD1 (6 bases). The CDR3 contains 16 residues. Germline V gene lookup returns CDR1 SQVTM and CDR2 ANQGSEA. V was trimmed by 3 bases and J by 1 base, leaving 18 bases between them.

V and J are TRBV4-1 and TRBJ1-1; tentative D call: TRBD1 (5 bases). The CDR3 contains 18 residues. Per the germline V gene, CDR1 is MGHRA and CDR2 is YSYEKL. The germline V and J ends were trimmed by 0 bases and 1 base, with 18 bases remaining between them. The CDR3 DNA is TGCGCCAGCAGCCAAGATCTCGAGGCAGGGAATCGGAACACTGAAGCTTTCTTT. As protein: CASSQDLEAGNRNTEAFF.

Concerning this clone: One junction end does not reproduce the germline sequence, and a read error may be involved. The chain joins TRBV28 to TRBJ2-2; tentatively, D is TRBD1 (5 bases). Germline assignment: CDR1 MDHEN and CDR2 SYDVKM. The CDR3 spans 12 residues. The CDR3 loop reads CASSLYDRPPAF. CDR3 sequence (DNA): TGTGCCAGCAGTTTATACGACAGACCCCCCGCTTTT.

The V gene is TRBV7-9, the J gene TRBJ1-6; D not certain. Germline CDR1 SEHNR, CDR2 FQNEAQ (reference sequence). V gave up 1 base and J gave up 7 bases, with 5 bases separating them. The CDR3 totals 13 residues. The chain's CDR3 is CASSLGVNSPLHF. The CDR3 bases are TGTGCCAGCAGCTTAGGGGTGAATTCACCCCTCCACTTT.